This TCR beta chain comes out of a study of beta chain features in type 1 diabetes. Findings and limits, study-wide: TCRB CDR3s were moderately but significantly shorter in Type 1 diabetes patients in all four CD4+ subsets. A greater similarity of naive, central memory and Treg TCRB repertoires was seen among patients than among healthy donors.

This clone appeared a few times. Its antigen is as yet unknown. The study reverse transcribed the entire isolated RNA, so it sequenced expressed TCRB transcripts. Sequencing of naive, central memory and regulatory T cell samples gave an average of roughly 3.5 million reads. Sequencing was performed with immunoSEQ multiplex PCR; in TCRdb, only in-frame clones are kept and a portion is missing. The sample includes approximately 170,000 clones, roughly 7.1% of them seen just once. Sequences were obtained from central memory CD4+ T cells from blood. This TCR came from a woman aged 40-49 years with type 1 diabetes.

This chain's CDR3 is CASSSGPGERNEQFF. In nucleotides, the CDR3 is TGCGCCAGCAGCTCCGGACCCGGGGAGCGCAATGAGCAGTTCTTC. The chain couples TRBV5-1 to TRBJ2-1, with a tentative D call TRBD2 (5 bases). CDR1 is SGHRS, CDR2 YFSETQ, per germline. The CDR3 length is 15 residues. Deletions cut 3 bases from V and 6 bases from J, with 16 bases between.